The 20 T cell receptor beta chains below were found in one sample sequenced in a study of T cell changes during pregnancy in multiple sclerosis. Profiling relied on immunoSEQ multiplex PCR, and the TCRdb table lists in-frame clones only, not all of them. This sample has roughly 100,000 clones, with approximately 90% found just once. This specimen consisted of peripheral blood, obtained after pregnancy. These receptors originate from a female donor with multiple sclerosis, enrolled in a pregnancy study.

The gene calls are TRBV7-9 and TRBJ1-1; 8 positions agree with TRBD1. Germline loops: CDR1 SEHNR, CDR2 FQNEAQ (reference sequence). The ends lost 5 bases at V and 7 bases at J; junction bases unmatched: 12. This CDR3 is 15 amino acids long. The CDR3 DNA reads as TGTGCCAGCAGCCAACTGGACAGGGTAAAAATTGAAGCTTTCTTT. The encoded protein is CASSQLDRVKIEAFF.

The chain combines TRBV5-6 with TRBJ2-7; TRBD1 matches 10 bases. Trimming at V came to 5 bases and at J to 4 bases, leaving 9 bases not matched to a gene. Germline assignment: CDR1 SGHDT and CDR2 YYEEEE. CDR3 size: 15 residues. The CDR3: CASSAEGTGAYEQYF. The DNA for the CDR3 is TGTGCCAGCAGTGCTGAGGGGACAGGGGCATACGAGCAGTACTTC.

The chain is built from TRBV7-9 and TRBJ1-4, with D possibly matching TRBD1 (6 bases). The CDR3 totals 14 residues. CDR1 SEHNR and CDR2 FQNEAQ come from the germline V gene (reference sequence). The germline V and J ends were trimmed by 2 bases and 5 bases, with 9 bases remaining between them. The CDR3, as DNA: TGTGCCAGCAGCTTAACAGGGCAGAATGAAAAACTGTTTTTT. Amino acid sequence: CASSLTGQNEKLFF.

As concerns this clone: A junction boundary mismatches the germline segment, possibly from a read error. This same CDR3 is encoded by further DNA sequences in the sample. V and J are TRBV6-1 and TRBJ1-1; 7 bases align to TRBD1. Germline lookup yields CDR1 MNHNS and CDR2 SASEGT. The CDR3 runs 17 residues. CDR3 DNA: TGTGCTAGCAGTGAAGCGGCGAATAAGGGGGCTTGGATTGAAGCTTTCTTT. Protein product: CASSEAANKGAWIEAFF.

This clone was seen once. The V gene is TRBV6-1, the J gene TRBJ1-1; 9 positions agree with TRBD1. Germline assignment: CDR1 MNHNS and CDR2 SASEGT. This CDR3 is built from 14 residues. V lost 11 bases, J lost 4 bases, and 11 bases stayed unmatched. The CDR3 DNA reads TGTGCCTGCCTGTTGGACAGGGGTGGCACTGAAGCTTTCTTT. This encodes CACLLDRGGTEAFF.

J is TRBJ2-1 and V is TRBV7-9; 8 nucleotides match TRBD2. The junction had 6 bases not matched to a gene; V was cut back by 1 base and J by 1 base. The length of the CDR3 is 17 residues. The germline gives CDR1 SEHNR, CDR2 FQNEAQ (reference sequence). The CDR3 sequence is CASSLVGRGESYNEQFF. In DNA, the CDR3 is TGTGCCAGCAGCTTAGTCGGGCGGGGGGAATCCTACAATGAGCAGTTCTTC.

This chain's CDR3 is CSVETTGGLENSPLHF. CDR3 DNA sequence: TGCAGCGTTGAAACAACAGGGGGCTTAGAGAATTCACCCCTCCACTTT. The chain combines TRBV29-1 with TRBJ1-6, with TRBD1 identical over 9 bases. V shed 2 bases, J shed 7 bases, and the junction held 9 bases outside the gene matches. The CDR3 is 16 amino acids. CDR1 SQVTM and CDR2 ANQGSEA come from the germline V gene.

The V call is TRBV18, the J call TRBJ1-6, with TRBD1 matching over 7 bases. The CDR3 length is 15 residues. In germline, CDR1 is KGHSH, CDR2 LQKENI. Trimming removed 3 bases from V and 8 bases from J; junction bases left unmatched: 7. CDR3 coding DNA: TGTGCCAGCTCACCTACAGGGGATGAGGATTCACCCCTCCACTTT. Amino acid sequence: CASSPTGDEDSPLHF.

The chain recombines TRBV2 with TRBJ2-3, with a tentative D call TRBD1 (5 bases). This CDR3 contains 14 residues. V was cut by 11 bases and J by 5 bases, with 20 bases left in between. CDR1 SNHLY and CDR2 FYNNEI come from the germline V gene. The CDR3 is CAGIKGVTEDTQYF. CDR3 in DNA: TGTGCCGGCATAAAAGGGGTGACGGAAGATACGCAGTATTTT.

This chain links TRBV7-6 with TRBJ1-6; the match to TRBD1 covers 7 bases. Germline V lookup: CDR1 SGHVS, CDR2 FNYEAQ. The CDR3 sequence is 14 residues long. The ends lost 3 bases at V and 8 bases at J; junction bases unmatched: 4. The CDR3 region is CASSLQGEDSPLHF. The CDR3 DNA is TGTGCCAGCAGCTTGCAGGGGGAGGATTCACCCCTCCACTTT.

The chain joins TRBV29-1 to TRBJ2-1; TRBD2 matches 10 bases. The CDR3 length is 15 residues. Germline CDR1 SQVTM, CDR2 ANQGSEA. V was clipped by 4 bases and J by 2 bases; unmatched bases: 5. Here the CDR3 reads CSVVPLAGAYNEQFF. The CDR3 DNA follows: TGCAGCGTTGTGCCCCTAGCGGGGGCCTACAATGAGCAGTTCTTC.

This rearrangement joins TRBV5-1 to TRBJ1-1; unclear D gene. The germline V and J ends were trimmed by 4 bases and 1 base, with 14 bases remaining between them. Germline V lookup: CDR1 SGHRS, CDR2 YFSETQ. The CDR3 extends over 15 amino acids. CDR3: CASSPTLGPNTEAFF. The CDR3 DNA is TGCGCCAGCAGCCCGACATTAGGCCCGAACACTGAAGCTTTCTTT.

The CDR3 reads CASSISGGEETQYF. The CDR3 DNA is TGCGCCAGCAGCATTAGCGGGGGGGAAGAGACCCAGTACTTC. The V call is TRBV5-1, the J call TRBJ2-5, with 11 bases identical to TRBD2. Germline CDR1 and CDR2: SGHRS and YFSETQ. The CDR3 runs to 14 residues. V was pared by 4 bases and J by 3 bases, with 2 bases of the junction left unmatched.

In its sample, this clone was seen a few times. The rearrangement joins TRBV19 to TRBJ2-4; D is possibly TRBD1 (6 bases). This CDR3 has 13 amino acids. Germline V lookup: CDR1 LNHDA, CDR2 SQIVND (reference sequence). V lost 7 bases to trimming and J lost 6 bases, with 13 bases between them. CDR3 sequence reads: CASTRRGGNIQYF. CDR3 DNA: TGTGCCAGTACCCGACGAGGGGGAAACATTCAGTACTTC.

This clone was seen just once. V gene TRBV7-2 combines with J gene TRBJ2-1; 8 nucleotides align to TRBD2. Germline CDR1 and CDR2: SGHTA and FQGNSA. V shed 5 bases and J 3 bases; nucleotides not matched to a gene: 6. The CDR3 is 15 residues long. In DNA, the CDR3 is TGTGCCAGCAGCCCTCGGGGGGGCTTCTACAATGAGCAGTTCTTC. Its protein product is CASSPRGGFYNEQFF.

This clone was seen once. The genes are TRBV6-5 and TRBJ2-1, with a possible D match to TRBD1 (6 bases). V lost 0 bases to trimming and J lost 9 bases, with 12 bases between them. This CDR3 region has 14 residues. Germline V CDR1 and CDR2: MNHEY, SVGAGI. In DNA, the CDR3 is TGTGCCAGCAGTTACTCAAGGGAAGGGGGTGAGCAGTTCTTC. Its protein product is CASSYSREGGEQFF.

The CDR3 loop is CASSLGRGSGTKQETQYF. The CDR3 region has the DNA TGCGCCAGCAGCTTGGGACGGGGTTCCGGGACTAAGCAAGAGACCCAGTACTTC. This sequence joins TRBV5-1 and TRBJ2-5; 7 nucleotides align to TRBD2. V dropped 0 bases and J dropped 2; count of bases not matched to a gene: 13. CDR3 length: 18 amino acids. From germline, CDR1 is SGHRS and CDR2 YFSETQ.

The CDR3 loop is CASSNREDEKLFF. The CDR3 nucleotides read TGTGCCAGTAGTAACCGGGAGGATGAAAAACTGTTTTTT. The chain uses TRBV19 and TRBJ1-4; no clear D. The germline V and J ends were trimmed by 4 bases and 6 bases, with 9 bases remaining between them. Germline V gives CDR1 LNHDA, CDR2 SQIVND (reference sequence). This CDR3 spans 13 amino acids.

The chain carries TRBV5-1 and TRBJ1-4; 10 nucleotides align to TRBD1. The CDR3 totals 15 residues. The germline V gene encodes CDR1 SGHRS and CDR2 YFSETQ. Trimming cost V 3 bases and J 7 bases; bases outside gene matches: 6. DNA for the CDR3: TGCGCCAGCAGCTCGGGGGGGGACAGGGGTGAAAAACTGTTTTTT. It yields the protein CASSSGGDRGEKLFF.

The DNA for the CDR3 is TGTGCCAGCAGCCAAGATATGACAGATACGCAGTATTTT. It codes for CASSQDMTDTQYF. The rearrangement joins TRBV4-2 to TRBJ2-3; D unresolved. With 0 bases removed from V and 3 bases from J, the gap between germline ends came to 4 bases. This CDR3 contains 13 residues. CDR1 is LGHNA, CDR2 YNFKEQ, per germline.